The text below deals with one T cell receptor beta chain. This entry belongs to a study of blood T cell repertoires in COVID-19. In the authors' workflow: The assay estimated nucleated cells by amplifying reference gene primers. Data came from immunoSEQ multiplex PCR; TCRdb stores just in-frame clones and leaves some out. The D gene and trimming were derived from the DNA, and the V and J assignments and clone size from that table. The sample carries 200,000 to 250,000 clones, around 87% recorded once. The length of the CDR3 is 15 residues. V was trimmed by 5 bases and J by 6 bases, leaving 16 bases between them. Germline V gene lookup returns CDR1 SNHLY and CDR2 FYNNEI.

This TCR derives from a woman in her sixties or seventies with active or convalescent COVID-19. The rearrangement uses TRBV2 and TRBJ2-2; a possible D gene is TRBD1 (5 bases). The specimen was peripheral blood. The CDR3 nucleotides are TGTGCCAGCAGTTTACAACTTCCAGGGCCCGGGGAGCTGTTTTTT. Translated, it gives CASSLQLPGPGELFF.